One and the same sample provided the 20 T cell receptor beta chains below, sequenced in a study of Graves' ophthalmopathy and Graves' hyperthyroidism. TCR beta CDR3 amplification used RNA transcripts. HTBI primers were employed in first-round RT-PCR, then a second-round multiplex PCR followed. TCRdb reprocessed the multiplex PCR reads via MiXCR and lists one record per CDR3 protein. The sample lists fewer than 400,000 distinct CDR3 sequences, 15% to 20% occurring once. The sample taken for sequencing was peripheral blood. These receptors all come from a woman aged 18 to 35 with Graves' ophthalmopathy.

This clonotype showed up many times. The V gene is TRBV15, the J gene TRBJ1-1, with TRBD1 identical over 8 bases. Unmatched junction bases numbered 2, after V lost 3 bases and J lost 2 bases. Germline lookup yields CDR1 LNHNV and CDR2 YYDKDF (reference sequence). This CDR3 spans 14 amino acids. CDR3 in DNA: TGTGCCACCAGCAGCAGGGGGCGAAACACTGAAGCTTTCTTT. Translated, it gives CATSSRGRNTEAFF.

This sequence joins TRBV6-2 or TRBV6-3 and TRBJ1-2; tentative D call: TRBD1 (5 bases). The CDR3 contains 14 residues. With 5 bases removed from V and 1 base from J, the gap between germline ends came to 11 bases. Germline assignment: CDR1 MNHEY and CDR2 SVGEGT. The DNA of the CDR3 is TGTGCCAGCAGTGACGGGACTGTTAACTATGGCTACACCTTC. Translation gives CASSDGTVNYGYTF.

This clonotype has a count of ten or more. The rearrangement links TRBV11-2 to TRBJ2-5; 12 bases fit TRBD2. With 5 bases clipped from V and 7 bases from J, the junction kept 14 bases outside the gene matches. The V gene's germline CDR1 is SGHAT and CDR2 FQNNGV. This CDR3 spans 17 amino acids. In DNA form, the CDR3 reads TGTGCCAGCAGCCAACTAGCGGGGGGTAGCGGGACAAGGACCCAGTACTTC. The encoded protein is CASSQLAGGSGTRTQYF.

This clonotype appeared many times. This chain links TRBV6-1 with TRBJ2-2; D may be TRBD2 (6 bases). The V and J ends lost 6 bases and 4 bases respectively, with 18 bases between them. The CDR3 is made up of 16 amino acids. Germline-derived CDR1 and CDR2 are MNHNS and SASEGT. This CDR3 is CASSVPGRGATGELFF. CDR3 bases: TGTGCCAGCAGCGTCCCCGGGAGAGGGGCCACCGGGGAGCTGTTTTTT.

Ten or more counts support this clonotype. V usage is TRBV28 and J usage is TRBJ1-2; no reliable D call. The CDR3 has 12 residues. V was pared by 3 bases and J by 4 bases, with 6 bases between. Germline V CDR1 and CDR2: MDHEN, SYDVKM. In nucleotides, the CDR3 is TGTGCCAGCAGTTTTAAACCCTATGGCTACACCTTC. Its protein product is CASSFKPYGYTF.

This clonotype was observed many times. The genes are TRBV6-1 and TRBJ2-7, with 10 bases identical to TRBD1. CDR1 and CDR2 from the germline V gene are MNHNS and SASEGT. The CDR3 covers 12 residues. The V and J ends lost 8 bases and 5 bases, in that order; junction bases with no gene match: 3. CDR3 sequence reads: CASHGTGDEQYF. CDR3 nucleotide sequence: TGTGCCAGCCACGGGACAGGGGACGAGCAGTACTTC.

This clonotype appeared many times. It may be a read error: a sequence one base away is much more abundant. The V gene is TRBV20-1, the J gene TRBJ1-5; D might be TRBD1 (6 bases). Germline V gene sequence: CDR1 DFQATT, CDR2 SNEGSKA (reference sequence). The CDR3 totals 13 residues. V was shortened by 1 base and J by 3 bases, with 7 bases between the two germline ends. The CDR3 loop is CSARAGVNQPQHF. CDR3 bases: TGCAGTGCTAGAGCAGGGGTCAATCAGCCCCAGCATTTT.

This clonotype appeared many times. The J gene is TRBJ1-1, the V gene TRBV4-2; no reliable D call. V was cut by 1 base and J by 7 bases, with 16 bases left in between. Germline V gene lookup returns CDR1 LGHNA and CDR2 YNFKEQ. The CDR3 length is 15 residues. CDR3 amino acids: CASSQAKRAGSEAFF. The CDR3, as DNA: TGTGCCAGCAGCCAAGCGAAGAGGGCGGGTAGTGAAGCTTTCTTT.

This clonotype was detected ten times or more. This chain connects TRBV4-1 to TRBJ1-3, with TRBD1 matching over 7 bases. Germline CDR1 is MGHRA and CDR2 is YSYEKL. V shed 1 base and J 5 bases; nucleotides not matched to a gene: 5. The CDR3 loop spans 15 amino acids. CDR3 region: CASSQARQGRNTIYF. CDR3 in DNA: TGCGCCAGCAGCCAAGCACGACAGGGCAGAAACACCATATATTTT.

This clonotype was counted ten times or more. This could be a read error, since a much larger clone is one nucleotide away. The rearrangement links TRBV6-1 to TRBJ2-7; 9 nucleotides line up with TRBD1. The junction had 4 bases not matched to a gene; V was cut back by 4 bases and J by 3 bases. Germline V gene sequence: CDR1 MNHNS, CDR2 SASEGT. The CDR3 is 14 amino acids. The CDR3 nucleotides are TGTGCCAGCAGTGCCGGGACAGGGAGCTACGAGCAGTACTTC. This translates into CASSAGTGSYEQYF.

This clonotype occurred many times. The V and J genes are TRBV5-1 and TRBJ1-5; D is possibly TRBD1 (6 bases). Germline V lookup: CDR1 SGHRS, CDR2 YFSETQ. CDR3 size: 15 residues. The V end was cut by 0 bases, the J end by 5 bases, with 12 bases between. This CDR3 reads CASSLAGAAYQPQHF. The CDR3 DNA is TGCGCCAGCAGCTTGGCAGGGGCCGCCTATCAGCCCCAGCATTTT.

This clonotype was counted between two and nine times. The chain employs TRBV12-3 or TRBV12-4 and TRBJ2-3; 10 positions agree with TRBD2. J was trimmed by 4 bases and V by 3 bases; bases with no gene match: 7. CDR3 size: 16 residues. The CDR3 bases are TGTGCCAGCAGTTTTACCCTAGCGGGAGCCCCAGATACGCAGTATTTT. Translated: CASSFTLAGAPDTQYF.

This clonotype was counted at least ten times. The chain carries TRBV28 and TRBJ1-2; possibly TRBD1 for D (5 bases). The CDR3 consists of 16 residues. The germline CDR1 and CDR2 sequences are MDHEN and SYDVKM. V lost 4 bases and J 2 bases, leaving 17 bases between the germline ends. In DNA, the CDR3 is TGTGCCAGCAGTTCACCGGGACTACCTACCAACTATGGCTACACCTTC. Its translation is CASSSPGLPTNYGYTF.

The CDR3 coding sequence is TGCAGTGCGATGCGGGAAGCTTTCTTT. Protein: CSAMREAFF. The chain employs TRBV20-1 and TRBJ1-1; no clear D gene. The germline CDR1 and CDR2 sequences are DFQATT and SNEGSKA (reference sequence). There are 9 residues in the CDR3. Trimming stripped 6 bases from V and 8 bases from J, with 7 bases between.

This chain joins TRBV7-2 and TRBJ2-7; TRBD2 might be the D (7 bases). V lost 8 bases to trimming and J lost 4 bases, with 18 bases between them. This CDR3 has 14 residues. The V gene's germline CDR1 is SGHTA and CDR2 FQGNSA. CDR3 sequence: CASSPGGLFYEQYF. In DNA, the CDR3 is TGTGCCAGCTCCCCCGGGGGGCTTTTTTACGAGCAGTACTTC.

This clonotype was seen many times. The chain employs TRBV7-2 and TRBJ1-1; TRBD1 might be the D (6 bases). CDR1 SGHTA and CDR2 FQGNSA come from the germline V gene. V dropped 1 base and J dropped 10 bases, with 19 bases sitting between them. The CDR3 is made up of 15 amino acids. CDR3 nucleotides: TGTGCCAGCAGCTTAGAGGTAGGACAGATTCTTGGAGCTTTCTTT. Residues: CASSLEVGQILGAFF.

This clonotype was observed many times. The CDR3 sequence: CASSLQGLDAYEQYF. The CDR3 DNA sequence: TGTGCCAGCAGCTTACAGGGGTTGGACGCCTACGAGCAGTACTTC. The V and J genes are TRBV7-2 and TRBJ2-7; D is possibly TRBD1 (6 bases). Germline CDR1 reads SGHTA; CDR2 reads FQGNSA. V lost 2 bases, J lost 2 bases, and 13 bases lay in between. The CDR3 runs 15 residues.

This rearrangement joins TRBV6-2 or TRBV6-3 to TRBJ1-2; 7 bases agree with TRBD1. The germline V gene encodes CDR1 MNHEY and CDR2 SVGEGT. V lost 0 bases and J lost 2; bases outside the gene matches: 12. There are 18 residues in the CDR3. The CDR3 nucleotides are TGTGCCAGCAGTTACTCGATGCAATACAGGGGATCAAACTATGGCTACACCTTC. Translated, it gives CASSYSMQYRGSNYGYTF.

The sample holds many counts of this clonotype. The genes are TRBV28 and TRBJ1-2; TRBD1 agrees at 7 bases. Germline V gene lookup returns CDR1 MDHEN and CDR2 SYDVKM. The CDR3 spans 14 residues. Germline trimming cut 8 bases from V and 0 bases from J; bases unmatched to any gene: 6. DNA of the CDR3: TGTGCCAGCCTTGACAGGGCCACTAACTATGGCTACACCTTC. This gives the protein CASLDRATNYGYTF.

This clonotype was seen repeatedly, ten times or more. The chain links TRBV6-5 to TRBJ2-7; weak D call: TRBD1 (6 bases). Trimming stripped 2 bases from V and 2 bases from J, with 13 bases between. The CDR3 loop spans 15 amino acids. Per the germline V gene, CDR1 is MNHEY and CDR2 is SVGAGI. The DNA for the CDR3 is TGTGCCAGCAGTTACAACCGGGACAAGACCTACGAGCAGTACTTC. Amino acids: CASSYNRDKTYEQYF.